The next 24 T cell receptor beta chains were all read from a single sample in a study of a mutant IDH1 vaccine in newly diagnosed glioma. Data came from immunoSEQ multiplex PCR; TCRdb stores just in-frame clones and leaves some out. This repertoire shows 50,000 to 60,000 clones, 80% found once; its top ten account for 6.2%. These receptors have no identified antigens. Time point meaning: week 23, last vaccination. A 20-mer mutant IDH1 peptide at 300 ug was injected subcutaneously with topical imiquimod. The material sequenced was PBMCs, taken from a glioma patient whose treatment included an IDH1 peptide vaccine. The receptors here all came from a man aged 40-50 years with glioma.

This clone has only a few counts. The gene calls are TRBV7-6 and TRBJ1-6; D gene unclear. The V gene lost 3 bases and the J gene lost 3 bases, with 15 bases spanning the gap. The CDR3 covers 17 residues. The germline CDR1 and CDR2 sequences are SGHVS and FNYEAQ. This CDR3 is CASSFNAATRYNSPLHF. The DNA for the CDR3 is TGTGCCAGCAGCTTTAACGCAGCCACCCGCTATAATTCACCCCTCCACTTT.

The V call is TRBV2, the J call TRBJ1-5; D is ambiguous. The V end lost 4 bases, the J end lost 7 bases, and 17 bases lay between the germline ends. Germline CDR1 SNHLY, CDR2 FYNNEI. The CDR3 has 15 residues. The CDR3 bases are TGTGCCAGCAGTGCGTTACAGTCTTTAGGGCAGCCCCAGCATTTT. This sequence encodes CASSALQSLGQPQHF. Filled out from reference TRBV2 and TRBJ1-5, the complete variable domain reads EPEVTQTPSHQVTQMGQEVILRCVPISNHLYFYWYRQILGQKVEFLVSFYNNEISEKSEIFDDQFSVERPDGSNFTLKIRSTKLEDSAMYFCASSALQSLGQPQHFGDGTRLSIL.

The chain is built from TRBV7-2 and TRBJ2-5; TRBD1 agrees at 8 bases. The CDR3 consists of 15 residues. The trim removed 4 bases at V and 2 bases at J, leaving 6 bases unmatched. Germline CDR1 SGHTA, CDR2 FQGNSA. Here the CDR3 reads CASSSRTGRQETQYF. The CDR3 DNA reads as TGTGCCAGCAGCTCCCGGACAGGGCGACAAGAGACCCAGTACTTC.

This clone came up a few times. The gene calls are TRBV9 and TRBJ1-4; weak D call: TRBD1 (6 bases). The CDR3 extends over 14 amino acids. Per the germline V gene, CDR1 is SGDLS and CDR2 is YYNGEE. Trimming stripped 4 bases from V and 7 bases from J, with 14 bases between. The CDR3 here is CASSKGIGGEKLFF. CDR3 coding DNA: TGTGCCAGCAGCAAGGGAATAGGGGGTGAAAAACTGTTTTTT.

The chain joins TRBV6-1 to TRBJ1-1; perhaps TRBD1 as D (6 bases). The CDR3 totals 15 residues. The germline V and J ends were trimmed by 2 bases and 5 bases, with 15 bases remaining between them. In germline, CDR1 is MNHNS, CDR2 SASEGT. The CDR3 sequence is CASSEWTGGKTEAFF. CDR3 DNA: TGTGCCAGCAGTGAATGGACCGGGGGCAAGACTGAAGCTTTCTTT.

The chain is built from TRBV13 and TRBJ2-4; the D call may be TRBD1 or TRBD2 (5 bases each). This CDR3 region has 16 residues. Germline loops: CDR1 PRHDT, CDR2 FYEKMQ (reference sequence). Between the trimmed V and J ends, which lost 6 bases and 1 base, there was a span of 16 bases. The chain's CDR3 is CASRIRGGTAKNIQYF. In DNA form, the CDR3 reads TGTGCCAGCAGAATCCGCGGTGGGACGGCCAAAAACATTCAGTACTTC.

The V gene is TRBV5-1, the J gene TRBJ1-6; TRBD1 matches at 7 bases. V lost 4 bases, J lost 6 bases, and 7 bases stayed unmatched. Germline V CDR1 and CDR2: SGHRS, YFSETQ. The CDR3 consists of 15 residues. In DNA, the CDR3 is TGCGCCAGCAGCGTGGCGGGACAGCTTAATTCACCCCTCCACTTT. It codes for CASSVAGQLNSPLHF.

This clone was recorded only once. The CDR3 nucleotides read TGTGCCAGCAGTGAGGCTTCGGTTTCGGGAAACACCATATATTTT. As protein: CASSEASVSGNTIYF. The chain uses TRBV6-1 and TRBJ1-3; D is undetermined. Trimming cost V 3 bases and J 4 bases, with 13 bases left between them. Germline CDR1 reads MNHNS; CDR2 reads SASEGT. CDR3 length: 15 amino acids.

This chain links TRBV25-1 with TRBJ1-1, with a tentative D call TRBD1 (6 bases). Germline assignment: CDR1 MGHDK and CDR2 SYGVNS. This CDR3 region has 15 residues. Trimming removed 3 bases from V and 0 bases from J, with 11 bases in between. CDR3 nucleotide sequence: TGTGCCAGCAGTGACCCCACAGGGTTGAACACTGAAGCTTTCTTT. This gives the protein CASSDPTGLNTEAFF.

This chain connects TRBV10-1 to TRBJ1-6, with D possibly matching TRBD1 (6 bases). This CDR3 is built from 14 residues. V lost 6 bases and J lost 10, with 16 bases in between. Per germline, CDR1 WNHNN and CDR2 SYGVQD (reference sequence). The CDR3 DNA is TGCGCCAGCAGGGCCGACAGGCCCTGGTCACCCCTCCACTTT. It is translated as CASRADRPWSPLHF.

The V call is TRBV18, the J call TRBJ1-2; TRBD1 might be the D (6 bases). Germline-derived CDR1 and CDR2 are KGHSH and LQKENI. Trimming removed 6 bases from V and 5 bases from J, with 19 bases in between. The CDR3 totals 15 residues. CDR3 sequence: CASSRTVGREYGYTF. In DNA, the CDR3 is TGTGCCAGCTCCCGGACAGTGGGAAGGGAATATGGCTACACCTTC.

As to this clone: Other nucleotide sequences from this sample produce the same CDR3. The chain couples TRBV18 to TRBJ2-5; no clear D gene. Per germline, CDR1 KGHSH and CDR2 LQKENI. The CDR3 contains 11 residues. Trimming cost V 6 bases and J 5 bases, with 7 bases left between them. CDR3 coding DNA: TGTGCCAGCTCCTCCGGGGAGACCCAGTACTTC. Amino acid sequence: CASSSGETQYF.

This chain uses TRBV5-1 with TRBJ2-2; possibly TRBD1 for D (6 bases). Trimming took off 4 bases at V and 0 bases at J, with 10 bases between the two ends. The CDR3 is made up of 15 amino acids. The germline CDR1 and CDR2 sequences are SGHRS and YFSETQ. CDR3 DNA: TGCGCCAGCAGCCCTGGACAGACGAACACCGGGGAGCTGTTTTTT. Translating gives CASSPGQTNTGELFF.

This rearrangement joins TRBV30 to TRBJ1-3, with D hard to call. CDR1 is GTSNPN and CDR2 is SVGIG in the germline V gene (reference sequence). The CDR3 has 15 residues. Trimming cost V 5 bases and J 2 bases, with 16 bases left between them. The CDR3 loop reads CAWGSPGSTGNTIYF. The CDR3 nucleotides read TGTGCCTGGGGATCCCCAGGTTCTACTGGAAACACCATATATTTT.

The chain couples TRBV19 to TRBJ1-2; D is perhaps TRBD1 (5 bases). V was cut by 3 bases and J by 0 bases, with 8 bases left in between. The germline CDR1 and CDR2 sequences are LNHDA and SQIVND (reference sequence). The CDR3 runs 14 residues. CDR3 in DNA: TGTGCCAGTAGTATCGACAGTCCTAACTATGGCTACACCTTC. Translation: CASSIDSPNYGYTF.

The chain uses TRBV28 and TRBJ1-2; 7 positions match TRBD1. CDR1 and CDR2 from the germline V gene are MDHEN and SYDVKM. The CDR3 contains 15 residues. V lost 5 bases, J lost 2 bases, and 8 bases stayed unmatched. The CDR3 DNA sequence: TGTGCCAGCAGTCCAGCCGGGACAGAGAACTATGGCTACACCTTC. Amino acids: CASSPAGTENYGYTF.

V gene TRBV2 combines with J gene TRBJ1-1; D gene ambiguous. The CDR3 runs to 12 residues. Germline CDR1 reads SNHLY; CDR2 reads FYNNEI. V was pared by 8 bases and J by 4 bases, with 11 bases between. The DNA for the CDR3 is TGTGCCAGCTCAGGTGGGTTCACTGAAGCTTTCTTT. This encodes CASSGGFTEAFF.

This chain uses TRBV5-1 with TRBJ1-1; D gene unclear. The germline CDR1 and CDR2 sequences are SGHRS and YFSETQ. CDR3 length: 14 amino acids. The ends were cut back, 1 base at V and 0 bases at J, with 7 bases in the middle. Here the CDR3 reads CASSLTYLNTEAFF. The CDR3 DNA sequence: TGCGCCAGCAGCTTGACTTACTTGAACACTGAAGCTTTCTTT.

V and J are TRBV5-1 and TRBJ1-6; D remains unclear. Per the germline V gene, CDR1 is SGHRS and CDR2 is YFSETQ. V was trimmed by 0 bases and J by 10 bases, leaving 14 bases between them. CDR3 length: 15 amino acids. The CDR3 region is CASSLGHGPSSPLHF. The CDR3 DNA sequence: TGCGCCAGCAGCTTGGGACATGGGCCCAGCTCACCCCTCCACTTT.

This clone has just a few counts. The CDR3 DNA follows: TGTGCCAGTAGTCCGGGGAGGGAGACCGGGGAGCTGTTTTTT. Residues: CASSPGRETGELFF. This chain joins TRBV19 and TRBJ2-2; 7 bases fit TRBD2. The CDR3 extends over 14 amino acids. After removal of 5 bases from V and 5 bases from J, the junction contained 5 bases not matched to a gene. From germline, CDR1 is LNHDA and CDR2 SQIVND (reference sequence).

This chain connects TRBV12-5 to TRBJ1-2, with D hard to call. Trimming removed 2 bases from V and 7 bases from J, with 11 bases in between. The CDR3 loop spans 13 amino acids. In germline, CDR1 is LGHNT, CDR2 FRNRAP. In DNA form, the CDR3 reads TGTGCTAGTGGTTTGTCGGGTTATGTTGGCTACACCTTC. Translated, it gives CASGLSGYVGYTF. The variable domain in full, completed from reference TRBV12-5 and TRBJ1-2, reads DARVTQTPRHKVTEMGQEVTMRCQPILGHNTVFWYRQTMMQGLELLAYFRNRAPLDDSGMPKDRFSAEMPDATLATLKIQPSEPRDSAVYFCASGLSGYVGYTFGSGTRLTVV.

V is TRBV7-9 and J is TRBJ1-2; 9 bases are shared with TRBD1. The CDR3 totals 16 residues. In germline, CDR1 is SEHNR, CDR2 FQNEAQ (reference sequence). Losses at the gene ends were 2 bases for V and 4 bases for J; bases not matched to a gene: 8. The CDR3 loop is CASSLSTGGVGYGYTF. The CDR3 coding sequence is TGTGCCAGCAGCTTAAGCACAGGGGGCGTGGGCTATGGCTACACCTTC.

The rearrangement links TRBV6-5 to TRBJ1-1; D unresolved. From germline, CDR1 is MNHEY and CDR2 SVGAGI. The germline V and J ends were trimmed by 6 bases and 5 bases, with 13 bases remaining between them. The CDR3 has 13 amino acids. The CDR3 is CASSHTRGTEAFF. The CDR3 nucleotides are TGTGCCAGCAGCCATACCCGCGGGACTGAAGCTTTCTTT.

This clone occurred a few times. The chain recombines TRBV7-9 with TRBJ2-1; a possible D gene is TRBD2 (5 bases). The CDR3 extends over 14 amino acids. Germline V gene lookup returns CDR1 SEHNR and CDR2 FQNEAQ (reference sequence). V lost 1 base to trimming and J lost 8 bases, with 12 bases between them. CDR3 loop: CASSLGSGRDEQFF. The DNA of the CDR3 is TGTGCCAGCAGCTTAGGATCGGGAAGGGATGAGCAGTTCTTC.